The next 19 T cell receptor beta chains were all read from a single sample in a study of blood T cell repertoires in COVID-19. Here immunoSEQ multiplex PCR was the method, and the copy in TCRdb shows in-frame clones only, minus some. The sample carries approximately 170,000 clones, about 89% recorded once. What was sequenced was PBMCs or T cells enriched from blood (not recorded which). The origin of the receptors is a woman under 30 who had recovered from COVID-19.

CDR3 amino acids: CASSRSGRVNEQFF. In nucleotides, the CDR3 is TGTGCCAGCAGTCGTAGCGGGAGGGTCAATGAGCAGTTCTTC. This sequence joins TRBV28 and TRBJ2-1; 11 bases map to TRBD2. The CDR3 has 14 residues. Looked up from germline, CDR1 is MDHEN and CDR2 is SYDVKM. V dropped 5 bases and J dropped 6; count of bases not matched to a gene: 3.

The chain combines TRBV6-5 with TRBJ2-5, with TRBD2 matching 8 bases. This CDR3 is built from 14 residues. Germline lookup yields CDR1 MNHEY and CDR2 SVGAGI. The trim removed 6 bases at V and 5 bases at J, leaving 8 bases unmatched. CDR3: CASRKTGGGETQYF. In DNA, the CDR3 is TGTGCCAGCAGAAAGACGGGAGGGGGGGAGACCCAGTACTTC.

The genes are TRBV5-4 and TRBJ2-1; perhaps TRBD2 as D (7 bases). Trimming took 5 bases from V and 7 from J, leaving 10 bases between them. CDR1 and CDR2 (germline): SGHNT, YYREEE (reference sequence). This CDR3 comprises 12 residues. The CDR3 DNA follows: TGTGCCAGCAGGGGAGGGGGGAATGAGCAGTTCTTC. Encoded protein: CASRGGGNEQFF.

As for this clone: This CDR3 is also generated by other DNA sequences in the sample. The chain joins TRBV28 to TRBJ1-2; the D gene is possibly TRBD1 (5 bases). Trimming left V 5 bases short and J 3 bases short, with 10 bases between. Germline V gene data show CDR1 as MDHEN and CDR2 as SYDVKM. CDR3 length: 13 residues. For the CDR3, the DNA is TGTGCCAGCAGTCTGGGGGGGGACTATGGCTACACCTTC. This translates into CASSLGGDYGYTF.

The genes are TRBV12-5 and TRBJ2-1; D may be TRBD1 (5 bases). Germline CDR1 LGHNT, CDR2 FRNRAP. The V gene lost 3 bases and the J gene lost 0 bases, with 9 bases spanning the gap. The CDR3 has 15 amino acids. The CDR3 DNA reads TGTGCTAGTGGTTTAGGACAAAGCTCCTACAATGAGCAGTTCTTC. Its translation: CASGLGQSSYNEQFF.

The chain links TRBV6-5 to TRBJ1-2, with 7 nucleotides matching TRBD1. V was pared by 4 bases and J by 0 bases, with 8 bases of the junction left unmatched. Germline CDR1 reads MNHEY; CDR2 reads SVGAGI. The CDR3 consists of 16 residues. The CDR3 nucleotides are TGTGCCAGCAGTTCCACCCCCGGGACAGCTAACTATGGCTACACCTTC. Its protein product is CASSSTPGTANYGYTF.

This clone occurred once. DNA of the CDR3: TGTGCCACCAGTGATCCGGCCTCCCCTGGGGCCAATGAGCAGTTCTTC. Its protein is CATSDPASPGANEQFF. The gene calls are TRBV24-1 and TRBJ2-1, with D possibly matching TRBD1 (5 bases). The V end lost 3 bases, the J end lost 6 bases, and 17 bases lay between the germline ends. This CDR3 is 16 amino acids long. Looked up from germline, CDR1 is KGHDR and CDR2 is SFDVKD.

The table lists this clone with a count of one. J is TRBJ2-4 and V is TRBV27; 11 bases map to TRBD2. Losses at the gene ends were 5 bases for V and 6 bases for J; bases not matched to a gene: 6. The CDR3 has 15 residues. The V gene's germline CDR1 is MNHEY and CDR2 SMNVEV (reference sequence). This CDR3 reads CASSPLAGGANIQYF. The CDR3 DNA reads TGTGCCAGCAGTCCCCTAGCGGGAGGAGCAAACATTCAGTACTTC.

The chain couples TRBV28 to TRBJ2-5, with TRBD1 matching over 7 bases. J lost 2 bases, V lost 2 bases, and 8 bases had no gene match. The CDR3 contains 16 residues. CDR1 is MDHEN, CDR2 SYDVKM, per germline. The CDR3 protein is CASSLNGQAIQETQYF. The CDR3 DNA sequence: TGTGCCAGCAGTTTAAACGGACAGGCGATTCAAGAGACCCAGTACTTC.

The V call is TRBV7-2, the J call TRBJ1-2, with 8 positions matching TRBD1. Looked up from germline, CDR1 is SGHTA and CDR2 is FQGNSA. This CDR3 has 19 residues. Germline trimming cut 5 bases from V and 4 bases from J; bases unmatched to any gene: 21. The CDR3 reads CASSPSVVTGDFFPYGYTF. The DNA of the CDR3 is TGTGCCAGCAGCCCCAGCGTTGTGACAGGGGACTTCTTCCCCTATGGCTACACCTTC.

A single count supports this clone. This chain uses TRBV11-2 with TRBJ2-5, with 7 bases that match TRBD1. From germline, CDR1 is SGHAT and CDR2 FQNNGV. V lost 3 bases to trimming and J lost 1 base; unmatched junction nucleotides: 2. The CDR3 is 14 amino acids. CDR3 DNA sequence: TGTGCCAGCAGCTTTGGGACAGTCCAAGAGACCCAGTACTTC. Its protein is CASSFGTVQETQYF.

This chain joins TRBV9 and TRBJ2-3; 10 nucleotides agree with TRBD2. Losses at the gene ends were 3 bases for V and 4 bases for J; bases not matched to a gene: 8. The germline gives CDR1 SGDLS, CDR2 YYNGEE. The CDR3 runs 16 residues. The DNA for the CDR3 is TGTGCCAGCAGCGCCCGTCCAAGCGGGGGGGCAGATACGCAGTATTTT. Residues: CASSARPSGGADTQYF.

This chain uses TRBV19 with TRBJ2-7; 7 nucleotides agree with TRBD1. The V and J ends lost 5 bases and 3 bases, in that order; junction bases with no gene match: 7. Germline V lookup: CDR1 LNHDA, CDR2 SQIVND (reference sequence). The CDR3 length is 14 residues. The CDR3 loop is CASSPLGQHYEQYF. The CDR3 region has the DNA TGTGCCAGTAGTCCATTGGGACAGCACTACGAGCAGTACTTC.

The chain combines TRBV25-1 with TRBJ1-3, with no clear D. V was trimmed by 1 base and J by 0 bases, leaving 13 bases between them. CDR3 size: 17 residues. CDR1 and CDR2 (germline): MGHDK, SYGVNS. CDR3 loop: CASSESSAGLSGNTIYF. The CDR3 DNA reads TGTGCCAGCAGTGAATCAAGTGCGGGCCTCTCTGGAAACACCATATATTTT.

This clone has a single count. The chain has TRBV6-2 or TRBV6-3 and TRBJ2-2, with unresolved D. The CDR3 is made up of 12 amino acids. Per germline, CDR1 MNHEY and CDR2 SVGEGT. V lost 4 bases, J lost 12 bases, and 12 bases lay in between. CDR3 sequence (DNA): TGTGCCAGCAGTTCCGCGTACGGTCAGCTGTTTTTT. Its protein product is CASSSAYGQLFF.

V usage is TRBV9 and J usage is TRBJ2-2; D perhaps matches TRBD2 (5 bases). Trimming took off 0 bases at V and 5 bases at J, with 5 bases between the two ends. CDR3 length equals 13 residues. CDR1 is SGDLS and CDR2 is YYNGEE in the germline V gene. The CDR3 DNA reads TGTGCCAGCAGCGTAGCGGGAACCGGGGAGCTGTTTTTT. It encodes CASSVAGTGELFF.

The chain combines TRBV7-2 with TRBJ1-4, with 8 bases fitting TRBD1. The junction had 11 bases not matched to a gene; V was cut back by 1 base and J by 10 bases. Germline V gives CDR1 SGHTA, CDR2 FQGNSA. The CDR3 contains 16 residues. The CDR3 nucleotides read TGTGCCAGCAGCTTAGTCCCGGCAGGGGGCCGTGTAAAACTGTTTTTT. Translation: CASSLVPAGGRVKLFF.

The chain links TRBV28 to TRBJ2-7; TRBD1 agrees at 8 bases. From germline, CDR1 is MDHEN and CDR2 SYDVKM. CDR3 length: 16 amino acids. J lost 1 base, V lost 2 bases, and 7 bases had no gene match. The CDR3 sequence: CASSLARTGRSYEQYF. The CDR3 DNA reads as TGTGCCAGCAGTTTAGCCCGGACAGGGCGGTCCTACGAGCAGTACTTC. Based on the CDR3 plus reference TRBV28 and TRBJ2-7, the full variable domain is DVKVTQSSRYLVKRTGEKVFLECVQDMDHENMFWYRQDPGLGLRLIYFSYDVKMKEKGDIPEGYSVSREKKERFSLILESASTNQTSMYLCASSLARTGRSYEQYFGPGTRLTVT.

The J gene is TRBJ2-1, the V gene TRBV18; the D gene is possibly TRBD2 (6 bases). The CDR3 covers 15 residues. Germline-derived CDR1 and CDR2 are KGHSH and LQKENI. With 3 bases removed from V and 5 bases from J, the gap between germline ends came to 14 bases. CDR3 nucleotides: TGTGCCAGCTCACCCCCTAGCGACGGACACAATGAGCAGTTCTTC. Translation gives CASSPPSDGHNEQFF.